The 30 T cell receptor beta chains below were found in one sample sequenced in a study of T cell repertoires in cytomegalovirus infection. Each CDR3 protein is one row after TCRdb ran MiXCR on the reads. The sample lists approximately 590,000 distinct CDR3 sequences, just under 40% occurring once. Their target antigens are unknown. The sequencing here drew on cultured PBMCs, taken from culture after CMV antigen stimulation. Receptor source: a human donor in good health (CMV status not recorded). Some clones in this sample may be carry-over from other donors' samples.

For this clonotype: Sequence at one end of the junction differs from germline and may be a read error. V gene TRBV6-2 or TRBV6-3 combines with J gene TRBJ1-2; D is possibly TRBD1 (5 bases). The CDR3 loop spans 12 amino acids. Looked up from germline, CDR1 is MNHEY and CDR2 is SVGEGT. Written as DNA, the CDR3 is TGTGCCAGCAGAACAGGCTCCTATCGCTACACCTTC. Its translation: CASRTGSYRYTF.

The CDR3 DNA reads as TGCAGTGCTCTTAGGCGGGGGGGTGTGGAGACCCAGTACTTC. Translating gives CSALRRGGVETQYF. The chain has TRBV20-1 and TRBJ2-5; TRBD2 matches at 9 bases. Trimming cost V 5 bases and J 5 bases; bases outside gene matches: 9. This CDR3 contains 14 residues. Germline V gene data show CDR1 as DFQATT and CDR2 as SNEGSKA (reference sequence).

The chain is built from TRBV7-2 and TRBJ2-5; tentatively, D is TRBD2 (5 bases). This CDR3 is 16 amino acids long. The V end lost 1 base, the J end lost 4 bases, and 16 bases lay between the germline ends. Per germline, CDR1 SGHTA and CDR2 FQGNSA. In nucleotides, the CDR3 is TGTGCCAGCAGCTTAGAGTCATATGGAGGTGTAGAGACCCAGTACTTC. Its protein product is CASSLESYGGVETQYF.

This clonotype has just a few counts. This chain uses TRBV6-2 or TRBV6-3 with TRBJ1-2; no reliable D call. The CDR3 runs to 13 residues. The germline V gene encodes CDR1 MNHEY and CDR2 SVGEGT. The ends were cut back, 0 bases at V and 6 bases at J, with 8 bases in the middle. As DNA, the CDR3 is TGTGCCAGCAGTTACTCGAAGAGAGATGGCTACACCTTC. It translates to CASSYSKRDGYTF.

This clonotype has a count of ten or more. V and J are TRBV29-1 and TRBJ2-5; D remains ambiguous. V lost 6 bases and J 1 base, leaving 9 bases between the germline ends. Germline V gene lookup returns CDR1 SQVTM and CDR2 ANQGSEA. The CDR3 totals 12 residues. The chain's CDR3 is CSVVRSQETQYF. The CDR3 nucleotides read TGCAGCGTAGTAAGGAGCCAAGAGACCCAGTACTTC.

The CDR3, as DNA: TGTGCCAGTAGTATAACAGGGGGCGCCGAGCAGTACTTC. Protein: CASSITGGAEQYF. V and J are TRBV19 and TRBJ2-7, with 9 bases matching TRBD1. The CDR3 sequence is 13 residues long. The J segment lost 6 bases and the V segment lost 2 bases, leaving 2 bases of the junction unmatched. Germline V gene lookup returns CDR1 LNHDA and CDR2 SQIVND (reference sequence).

The chain links TRBV4-1 to TRBJ2-4; TRBD2 aligns across 7 bases. The germline V gene encodes CDR1 MGHRA and CDR2 YSYEKL. CDR3 length: 15 amino acids. V was pared by 5 bases and J by 6 bases, with 10 bases of the junction left unmatched. CDR3 DNA: TGCGCCAGCAGCGCCGGACTGGGGGGGGGAAACATTCAGTACTTC. As protein: CASSAGLGGGNIQYF.

The chain links TRBV2 to TRBJ2-7, with TRBD2 matching over 14 bases. The length of the CDR3 is 16 residues. CDR1 is SNHLY and CDR2 is FYNNEI in the germline V gene. Trimming at V came to 6 bases and at J to 3 bases, leaving 7 bases not matched to a gene. For the CDR3, the DNA is TGTGCCAGCAGGGGGACTAGCGGGAGTCAGGGCTACGAGCAGTACTTC. Translated, it gives CASRGTSGSQGYEQYF.

The V gene is TRBV5-1, the J gene TRBJ2-1; possibly TRBD1 for D (7 bases). Trimming stripped 0 bases from V and 8 bases from J, with 15 bases between. The CDR3 is 15 residues long. Germline CDR1 and CDR2: SGHRS and YFSETQ. CDR3 amino acids: CASSLGWQGGDEQFF. The CDR3 DNA is TGCGCCAGCAGCTTGGGGTGGCAGGGGGGCGATGAGCAGTTCTTC.

This clonotype was observed at least ten times. The gene calls are TRBV7-2 and TRBJ2-3; unclear D gene. The germline CDR1 and CDR2 sequences are SGHTA and FQGNSA. Trimming took 3 bases from V and 6 from J, leaving 10 bases between them. The CDR3 length is 13 residues. Written as DNA, the CDR3 is TGTGCCAGCAGCTTGTTAGTGGTTGATACGCAGTATTTT. It codes for CASSLLVVDTQYF.

The chain links TRBV20-1 to TRBJ2-7, with D perhaps being TRBD1 or TRBD2 (5 bases each). V was shortened by 0 bases and J by 2 bases, with 14 bases between the two germline ends. The CDR3 is 15 amino acids. Germline V gene data show CDR1 as DFQATT and CDR2 as SNEGSKA (reference sequence). CDR3 bases: TGCAGTGCTAGAGATCGACAGCGGATCCCCTACGAGCAGTACTTC. This translates into CSARDRQRIPYEQYF.

V usage is TRBV18 and J usage is TRBJ2-3; D gene unclear. V was pared by 2 bases and J by 6 bases, with 9 bases between. The CDR3 runs to 13 residues. Per germline, CDR1 KGHSH and CDR2 LQKENI. The CDR3 nucleotides are TGTGCCAGCTCACCAAGGGTCGAGGATACGCAGTATTTT. This encodes CASSPRVEDTQYF.

In its sample, this clonotype was seen a few times. V is TRBV12-3 or TRBV12-4 and J is TRBJ2-7, with D maybe TRBD2 (6 bases). The CDR3 has 14 amino acids. V shed 3 bases and J shed 12 bases, with 21 bases lying between them. This CDR3 is CASSFGLAPSGRYF. CDR3 DNA sequence: TGTGCCAGCAGTTTTGGGCTAGCGCCTTCTGGGAGGTACTTC.

V and J are TRBV2 and TRBJ2-3; D is uncertain. The CDR3 sequence is 12 residues long. The V and J ends lost 8 bases and 4 bases respectively, with 10 bases between them. The germline CDR1 and CDR2 sequences are SNHLY and FYNNEI. The CDR3 region has the DNA TGTGCCAGCGCCGAACGTTCAGATACGCAGTATTTT. The encoded protein is CASAERSDTQYF.

This clonotype was observed at least ten times. The chain couples TRBV7-2 to TRBJ2-7, with TRBD2 matching over 8 bases. In germline, CDR1 is SGHTA, CDR2 FQGNSA. J was trimmed by 4 bases and V by 1 base; bases with no gene match: 12. The CDR3 contains 17 residues. The CDR3 sequence: CASSLVGTRGGFYEQYF. For the CDR3, the DNA is TGTGCCAGCAGCTTAGTAGGGACTAGAGGAGGATTTTACGAGCAGTACTTC.

This clonotype showed up just a few times. The chain has TRBV20-1 and TRBJ1-1; 7 nucleotides agree with TRBD1. CDR1 and CDR2 (germline): DFQATT, SNEGSKA (reference sequence). The V segment lost 3 bases and the J segment 6 bases; nucleotides outside the gene matches: 10. This CDR3 spans 14 amino acids. CDR3 residues: CSASATGDFSEAFF. The CDR3 nucleotides are TGCAGTGCTAGCGCTACAGGGGACTTCTCTGAAGCTTTCTTT.

The CDR3 protein is CASSPSRLRADEQYF. The CDR3 DNA is TGTGCCAGCAGCCCCTCAAGGTTGCGGGCCGACGAGCAGTACTTC. This rearrangement joins TRBV7-9 to TRBJ2-7, with D possibly TRBD2 on 5 matching bases. CDR3 length: 15 amino acids. Germline V CDR1 and CDR2: SEHNR, FQNEAQ (reference sequence). V was clipped by 5 bases and J by 5 bases, with 19 bases between them. The complete variable domain, with remaining parts taken from reference TRBV7-9 and TRBJ2-7, reads DTGVSQNPRHKITKRGQNVTFRCDPISEHNRLYWYRQTLGQGPEFLTYFQNEAQLEKSRLLSDRFSAERPKGSFSTLEIQRTEQGDSAMYLCASSPSRLRADEQYFGPGTRLTVT.

The chain couples TRBV28 to TRBJ1-2; the D is unclear. The CDR3 totals 14 residues. The germline gives CDR1 MDHEN, CDR2 SYDVKM. V was trimmed by 7 bases and J by 4 bases, leaving 16 bases between them. CDR3 bases: TGTGCCAGCACTCCCTCGACCGGACTCTATGGCTACACCTTC. Translation: CASTPSTGLYGYTF.

This clonotype has more than one count but fewer than ten. The chain recombines TRBV10-3 with TRBJ1-1, with D perhaps matching TRBD1 (6 bases). Germline CDR1 and CDR2: ENHRY and SYGVKD. The V gene lost 9 bases and the J gene lost 10 bases, with 21 bases spanning the gap. This CDR3 contains 13 residues. Here the CDR3 DNA reads TGTGCCATGGCTGGACAGTCAGGCGCTAGAGCTTTCTTT. It encodes CAMAGQSGARAFF.

The V gene is TRBV2, the J gene TRBJ1-5; tentative D call: TRBD1 (5 bases). The ends were cut back, 10 bases at V and 3 bases at J, with 10 bases in the middle. The CDR3 runs to 12 residues. Looked up from germline, CDR1 is SNHLY and CDR2 is FYNNEI. CDR3 in DNA: TGTGCCACCGGACACGACAATCAGCCCCAGCATTTT. Residues: CATGHDNQPQHF.

The rearrangement joins TRBV7-2 to TRBJ2-3; D gene unclear. V was clipped by 1 base and J by 6 bases, with 14 bases between them. Germline loops: CDR1 SGHTA, CDR2 FQGNSA. The CDR3 consists of 15 residues. The CDR3 spells CASSLGGWRGDTQYF. The CDR3 nucleotides read TGTGCCAGCAGCTTAGGTGGTTGGCGAGGCGATACGCAGTATTTT.

V usage is TRBV7-2 and J usage is TRBJ2-7; 7 positions match TRBD2. The germline V gene encodes CDR1 SGHTA and CDR2 FQGNSA. Losses at the gene ends were 0 bases for V and 3 bases for J; bases not matched to a gene: 2. The CDR3 has 14 amino acids. The CDR3 region is CASSLAQRGYEQYF. In nucleotides, the CDR3 is TGTGCCAGCAGCTTAGCTCAGCGGGGCTACGAGCAGTACTTC.

This clonotype has a handful of counts. The rearrangement uses TRBV4-2 and TRBJ2-7, with a possible D match to TRBD2 (5 bases). The germline gives CDR1 LGHNA, CDR2 YNFKEQ. CDR3 length equals 14 residues. The V end was cut by 3 bases, the J end by 4 bases, with 13 bases between. The CDR3, as DNA: TGTGCCAGCAGCCAGGCCCGGACTTATTACGAGCAGTACTTC. It yields the protein CASSQARTYYEQYF.

V is TRBV10-3 and J is TRBJ1-4; tentative D call: TRBD1 (5 bases). With 2 bases removed from V and 8 bases from J, the gap between germline ends came to 12 bases. Looked up from germline, CDR1 is ENHRY and CDR2 is SYGVKD. This CDR3 region has 14 residues. The CDR3 sequence: CAISEGAIGEKLFF. CDR3 nucleotide sequence: TGTGCCATCAGTGAGGGGGCGATTGGGGAAAAACTGTTTTTT.

The V and J genes are TRBV5-1 and TRBJ2-2; D could derive from TRBD1 or TRBD2 (5 bases each). V dropped 4 bases and J dropped 9 bases, with 16 bases sitting between them. Germline V lookup: CDR1 SGHRS, CDR2 YFSETQ. There are 14 residues in the CDR3. This chain's CDR3 is CASSLGTAPRELFF. Here the CDR3 DNA reads TGCGCCAGCAGCCTCGGGACCGCTCCGCGGGAGCTGTTTTTT.

The V call is TRBV2, the J call TRBJ2-3; the D is unclear. Trimming stripped 1 base from V and 2 bases from J, with 7 bases between. From germline, CDR1 is SNHLY and CDR2 FYNNEI. The CDR3 covers 14 residues. The CDR3 loop is CASSEDGVTDTQYF. The CDR3 coding sequence is TGTGCCAGCAGTGAAGATGGGGTCACAGATACGCAGTATTTT.

V gene TRBV6-1 combines with J gene TRBJ2-3; D is undetermined. Germline V gene sequence: CDR1 MNHNS, CDR2 SASEGT. V shed 10 bases and J shed 6 bases, with 11 bases lying between them. The length of the CDR3 is 11 residues. CDR3 region: CATKRSDTQYF. CDR3 bases: TGTGCCACCAAAAGATCGGATACGCAGTATTTT.

The rearrangement joins TRBV12-5 to TRBJ1-1; D perhaps matches TRBD1 (6 bases). Germline V gene data show CDR1 as LGHNT and CDR2 as FRNRAP. The CDR3 is 13 residues long. The V gene lost 5 bases and the J gene lost 4 bases, with 11 bases spanning the gap. As DNA, the CDR3 is TGTGCTAGTGGTCAAAGGGGGATCACTGAAGCTTTCTTT. Its translation is CASGQRGITEAFF.

The rearrangement links TRBV11-2 to TRBJ2-3; D possibly corresponds to TRBD1 (7 bases). The ends were cut back, 5 bases at V and 4 bases at J, with 25 bases in the middle. This CDR3 is built from 18 residues. The germline V gene has CDR1 SGHAT and CDR2 FQNNGV. The CDR3 spells CASSHLGGRRGLPDTQYF. For the CDR3, the DNA is TGTGCCAGCAGCCACCTGGGCGGCCGGAGGGGGCTCCCAGATACGCAGTATTTT. Together with reference TRBV11-2 and TRBJ2-3, the CDR3 gives the full variable domain: EAGVAQSPRYKIIEKRQSVAFWCNPISGHATLYWYQQILGQGPKLLIQFQNNGVVDDSQLPKDRFSAERLKGVDSTLKIQPAKLEDSAVYLCASSHLGGRRGLPDTQYFGPGTRLTVL.

The sample holds one count of this clonotype. The rearrangement joins TRBV5-5 to TRBJ2-7; no clear D gene. CDR1 is SGHKS, CDR2 YYEKEE, per germline (reference sequence). The CDR3 extends over 17 amino acids. V gave up 7 bases and J gave up 6 bases, with 29 bases separating them. The CDR3 nucleotides are TGTGCCAGCGTCCCCCGAGGTACTAAGCAGGCGCCGGGCGAGCAGTACTTC. It translates to CASVPRGTKQAPGEQYF.